The clone carrying this TCR beta chain was counted only a few times. The data originate from a study of patients and donors after allogeneic stem cell transplantation. Using its own MiXCR run on the RT-PCR reads, TCRdb lists one record per CDR3 protein. Of some 880,000 distinct CDR3 sequences listed, approximately 18% are singletons. Germline CDR1 and CDR2: SQVTM and ANQGSEA. The CDR3 has 12 residues. V lost 4 bases and J lost 5, with 10 bases in between. The material sequenced was blood, either unsorted or a sorted T cell fraction (not recorded which). The clonotype comes from a human donor who was either an allogeneic HSCT recipient or a stem cell or donor lymphocyte infusion donor (not recorded which). It is not recorded whose cells these are; they may come from a transplant donor. V gene TRBV29-1 combines with J gene TRBJ2-3; a weak D match, TRBD2 (5 bases). Here the CDR3 reads CSVGTFGDTQYF. The CDR3 nucleotides are TGCAGCGTTGGGACTTTCGGAGATACGCAGTATTTT.